This TCR beta chain appears in the sequencing data of a study of blood T cells in healthy people across ages. Aged roughly 6 to 95, donors were systemically healthy Caucasians from Russia. RNA extraction gave at least 5.5 micrograms of total RNA per sample. This clonotype appeared a few times. It was with a sample-barcoded 5' primer and a J-beta primer mix that a second PCR of roughly 7 to 12 cycles was run. TCRdb fed the 5' RACE reads into MiXCR, producing one record per CDR3 protein. The sample holds around 800,000 distinct CDR3 sequences, about 26% seen once. The CDR3 runs 13 residues. V was trimmed by 5 bases and J by 4 bases, leaving 11 bases between them. These data were also reused for a study on T cells of mothers and their children.

This chain uses TRBV12-3 or TRBV12-4 with TRBJ1-2; D unclear. The source of this sequence is a boy younger than 18 in good health. Material: blood. CDR3 region: CASSALTFYGYTF. The CDR3 DNA follows: TGTGCCAGCAGTGCCTTAACCTTCTATGGCTACACCTTC.